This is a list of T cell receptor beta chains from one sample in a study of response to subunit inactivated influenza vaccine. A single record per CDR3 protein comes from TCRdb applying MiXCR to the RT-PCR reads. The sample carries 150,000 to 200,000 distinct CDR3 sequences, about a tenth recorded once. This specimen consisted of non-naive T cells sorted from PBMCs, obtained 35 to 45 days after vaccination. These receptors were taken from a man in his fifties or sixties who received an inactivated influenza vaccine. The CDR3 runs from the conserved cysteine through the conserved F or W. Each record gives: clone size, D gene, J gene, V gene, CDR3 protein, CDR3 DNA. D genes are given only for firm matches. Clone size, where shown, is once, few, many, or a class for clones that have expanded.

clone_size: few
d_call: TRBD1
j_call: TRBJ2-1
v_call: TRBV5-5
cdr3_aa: CASSLRTGGGVEQFF
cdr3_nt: TGTGCCAGCAGCTTGAGGACAGGGGGCGGGGTTGAGCAGTTCTTC

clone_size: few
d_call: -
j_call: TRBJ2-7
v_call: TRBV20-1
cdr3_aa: CSASRQGGEQYF
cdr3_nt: TGCAGTGCTAGTCGGCAGGGGGGCGAGCAGTACTTC

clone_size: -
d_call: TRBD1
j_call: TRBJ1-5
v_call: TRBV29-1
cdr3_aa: CSVQGSNQPQHF
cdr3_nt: TGCAGCGTACAGGGGAGCAATCAGCCCCAGCATTTT

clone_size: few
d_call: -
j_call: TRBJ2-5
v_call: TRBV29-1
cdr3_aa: CSVSHNQETQYF
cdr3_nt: TGCAGCGTGTCCCACAACCAAGAGACCCAGTACTTC

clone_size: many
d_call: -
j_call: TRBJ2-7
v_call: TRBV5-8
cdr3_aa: CASSWDIDYEQYF
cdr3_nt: TGTGCCAGCAGCTGGGACATAGACTACGAGCAGTACTTC

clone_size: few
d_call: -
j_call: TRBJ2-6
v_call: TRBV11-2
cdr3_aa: CASSLVRAGANVLTF
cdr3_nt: TGTGCCAGCAGCTTAGTGCGGGCTGGGGCCAACGTCCTGACTTTC

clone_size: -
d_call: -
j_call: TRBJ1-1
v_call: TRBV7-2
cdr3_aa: CASSNKDGIKAFF
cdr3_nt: TGTGCCAGCAGTAATAAGGACGGAATCAAAGCTTTCTTT

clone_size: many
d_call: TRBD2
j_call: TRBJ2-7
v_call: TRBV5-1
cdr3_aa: CASSSGTTYEQYF
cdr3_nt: TGCGCCAGCAGCTCCGGGACTACCTACGAGCAGTACTTC

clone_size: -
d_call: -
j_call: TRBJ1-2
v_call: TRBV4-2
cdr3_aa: CASSLTGTANYGYTF
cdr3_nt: TGTGCCAGCAGCCTTACCGGGACGGCAAACTATGGCTACACCTTC

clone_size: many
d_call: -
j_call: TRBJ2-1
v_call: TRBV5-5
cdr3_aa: CASSSGPQSYNEQFF
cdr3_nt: TGTGCCAGCAGTTCAGGGCCGCAATCCTACAATGAGCAGTTCTTC

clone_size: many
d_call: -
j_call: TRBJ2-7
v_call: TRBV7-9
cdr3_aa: CASSRPGTLYEQYF
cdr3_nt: TGTGCCAGCAGCAGGCCCGGGACACTTTACGAGCAGTACTTC

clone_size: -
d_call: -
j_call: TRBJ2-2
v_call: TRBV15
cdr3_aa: CATSRDGPRGGELFF
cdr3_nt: TGTGCCACCAGCAGAGACGGACCCAGGGGCGGGGAGCTGTTTTTT

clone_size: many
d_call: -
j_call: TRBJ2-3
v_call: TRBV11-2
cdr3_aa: CASSLNSGPWHQDTQYF
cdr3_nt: TGTGCCAGCAGCTTAAACTCAGGGCCCTGGCACCAAGATACGCAGTATTTT

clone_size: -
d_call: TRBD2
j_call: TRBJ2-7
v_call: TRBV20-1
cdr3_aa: CSALDSGRNSYEQYF
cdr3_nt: TGCAGTGCCCTTGATAGCGGGAGGAACTCCTACGAGCAGTACTTC

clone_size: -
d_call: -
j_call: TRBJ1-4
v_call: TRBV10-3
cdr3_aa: CAISESTGGTGKLFF
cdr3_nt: TGTGCCATCAGTGAGTCGACGGGGGGCACTGGAAAACTGTTTTTT